The rows below give T cell receptor beta chains drawn from one sample of a study of T cells in Graves' hyperthyroidism and ophthalmopathy. MiXCR, applied by TCRdb to the multiplex PCR reads, yields one record per CDR3 protein. The table lists under 350,000 distinct CDR3 sequences, about 20% of them singletons. The sample was blood. Receptors were obtained from a woman aged 50 to 65 with Graves' hyperthyroidism. The CDR3 runs from the conserved cysteine through the conserved F or W. The D gene is left open where the match is weak. Clone size is stated in some rows and not others, as once, few, many or a class when expanded.

clone size,V gene,D gene,J gene,CDR3 protein,CDR3 DNA
few,TRBV27,NA,TRBJ1-1,CASRPVMNTEAFF,TGTGCCAGCAGACCAGTTATGAACACTGAAGCTTTCTTT
once,TRBV10-3,NA,TRBJ1-4,CAISGARDDEKLFF,TGTGCCATCAGTGGAGCCCGGGACGATGAAAAACTGTTTTTT
NA,TRBV12-3/TRBV12-4,TRBD2,TRBJ2-2,CASRTLAGGPVGELFF,TGTGCCAGCAGAACTTTAGCGGGGGGGCCCGTCGGGGAGCTGTTTTTT
many,TRBV20-1,TRBD2,TRBJ2-5,CSARTSGRIPGETQYF,TGCAGTGCTAGAACTAGCGGGAGGATTCCAGGAGAGACCCAGTACTTC
many,TRBV7-9,NA,TRBJ2-3,CASSPPGVDTDTQYF,TGTGCCAGCAGCCCCCCAGGGGTCGACACAGATACGCAGTATTTT
few,TRBV12-3/TRBV12-4,NA,TRBJ2-1,CASSPGRRDEQFF,TGTGCCAGCAGTCCAGGGAGGCGCGATGAGCAGTTCTTC
many,TRBV28,NA,TRBJ2-7,CASSSAGLANSYEQYF,TGTGCCAGCAGTTCGGCGGGACTCGCAAACTCCTACGAGCAGTACTTC
NA,TRBV7-8,NA,TRBJ2-4,CASSASRVPKNIQYF,TGTGCCAGCAGCGCGTCCAGGGTTCCCAAAAACATTCAGTACTTC
NA,TRBV24-1,NA,TRBJ2-1,CATSPNVARSYNEQFF,TGTGCCACCAGTCCTAATGTAGCCAGGTCCTACAATGAGCAGTTCTTC
NA,TRBV20-1,TRBD2,TRBJ2-4,CSASLAGLDLAKNIQYF,TGCAGTGCTAGTCTAGCGGGCCTAGACTTAGCCAAAAACATTCAGTACTTC
many,TRBV6-6,TRBD2,TRBJ2-5,CASSYSSSGRETQYF,TGTGCCAGCAGTTACTCTTCTAGCGGAAGAGAGACCCAGTACTTC
many,TRBV20-1,TRBD1,TRBJ1-2,CSARDQGTGTYTF,TGCAGTGCTAGAGATCAGGGGACAGGGACCTACACCTTC
NA,TRBV28,TRBD1,TRBJ2-7,CASSRPRDRSYEQYF,TGTGCCAGCAGTCGTCCCCGGGACAGGAGCTACGAGCAGTACTTC
many,TRBV7-2,TRBD1,TRBJ1-5,CASSSWTGGNQPQHF,TGTGCCAGCAGCTCTTGGACAGGGGGGAATCAGCCCCAGCATTTT
few,TRBV9,TRBD1,TRBJ2-2,CASSVRGQDGELFF,TGTGCCAGCAGCGTGAGGGGGCAGGACGGGGAGCTGTTTTTT
NA,TRBV7-3,NA,TRBJ2-6,CASSLSATGANVLTF,TGTGCCAGCAGCTTATCCGCTACCGGGGCCAACGTCCTGACTTTC
many,TRBV28,TRBD1,TRBJ2-7,CASGTGGYEQYF,TGTGCCAGCGGGACAGGGGGCTACGAGCAGTACTTC
NA,TRBV11-2,NA,TRBJ1-3,CASFGTRHSGNTIYF,TGTGCCAGCTTCGGGACTAGACACTCTGGAAACACCATATATTTT
NA,TRBV11-2,NA,TRBJ1-2,CASSLGDYGCTF,TGTGCCAGCAGCTTAGGTGACTATGGCTGCACCTTC
many,TRBV6-1,NA,TRBJ1-4,CASCELGHNEKLFF,TGTGCCAGCTGTGAGTTGGGACATAATGAAAAACTGTTTTTT
once,TRBV19,TRBD2,TRBJ2-6,CASSSGGEANVLTF,TGTGCCAGTAGTAGCGGGGGAGAGGCCAACGTCCTGACTTTC
few,TRBV18,TRBD1,TRBJ1-2,CASSPEDQGAGYTF,TGTGCCAGCTCACCAGAAGACCAGGGGGCGGGCTACACCTTC
NA,TRBV7-9,TRBD2,TRBJ2-1,CASSPGTMNEQFF,TGTGCCAGCAGTCCCGGGACTATGAATGAGCAGTTCTTC
NA,TRBV7-8,TRBD2,TRBJ2-3,CASSTPGTSGVTDTQYF,TGTGCCAGCAGCACCCCCGGGACTAGCGGGGTGACAGATACGCAGTATTTT
few,TRBV29-1,TRBD1,TRBJ1-1,CSVDETGGAAFF,TGCAGCGTTGACGAGACAGGGGGTGCAGCTTTCTTT
NA,TRBV11-2,NA,TRBJ1-3,CASSSGRRNTIYF,TGTGCCAGCAGCTCCGGGAGGAGAAACACCATATATTTT
NA,TRBV11-2,NA,TRBJ2-2,CASSHGTANTGELFF,TGTGCCAGCAGTCACGGGACGGCGAACACCGGGGAGCTGTTTTTT
few,TRBV30,NA,TRBJ2-3,CAWGDTSTDTQYF,TGTGCCTGGGGTGACACTAGCACAGATACGCAGTATTTT
NA,TRBV6-5,TRBD1,TRBJ2-4,CASSSSRTGRYIQYF,TGTGCCAGCAGCTCCTCGCGGACAGGGCGATACATTCAGTACTTC
many,TRBV11-2,NA,TRBJ2-2,CASSLEFAQGSTGELFF,TGTGCCAGCAGCTTAGAATTTGCCCAGGGATCGACCGGGGAGCTGTTTTTT
NA,TRBV9,NA,TRBJ2-7,CASSPSGAWGEQYF,TGTGCCAGCAGCCCCAGTGGGGCCTGGGGCGAGCAGTACTTC
NA,TRBV20-1,NA,TRBJ1-2,CSSQLSVYGYTF,TGCAGTTCACAGCTTTCCGTCTATGGCTACACCTTC
NA,TRBV30,NA,TRBJ2-7,CAWSRGGSYEQYF,TGTGCCTGGAGTCGAGGGGGCTCCTACGAGCAGTACTTC
many,TRBV28,TRBD2,TRBJ2-1,CASSLRGRDHNEQFF,TGTGCCAGCAGTTTACGGGGGAGGGACCACAATGAGCAGTTCTTC
many,TRBV2,TRBD2,TRBJ2-1,CASRYSGGNEQFF,TGTGCCAGCAGATATAGCGGGGGAAATGAGCAGTTCTTC
NA,TRBV20-1,TRBD1,TRBJ2-1,CSADGTGRDEQFF,TGCAGTGCGGACGGGACAGGGAGGGATGAGCAGTTCTTC